This T cell receptor (beta chain) was sequenced in a study of radiotherapy plus CTLA-4 blockade in lung cancer. Produced via immunoSEQ multiplex PCR; TCRdb's table is partial and in-frame only. The sample has about 110,000 clones; approximately 80% are singletons. The CDR3 has 13 amino acids. Germline-derived CDR1 and CDR2 are SGHTA and FQGTGA. V dropped 5 bases and J dropped 0 bases, with 7 bases sitting between them. This material consisted of peripheral blood, taken from a patient treated with radiotherapy plus ipilimumab. The chain has TRBV7-3 and TRBJ1-1; D uncertain. This TCR came from a human donor with non-small cell lung cancer that progressed on radiotherapy plus ipilimumab. Some clones in this sample may be carry-over from other donors' samples. In DNA, the CDR3 is TGTGCCAGCAGCGCCGGAGTGAACACTGAAGCTTTCTTT. It yields the protein CASSAGVNTEAFF.